This T cell receptor beta chain was documented in a study of shared clonotypes between healthy human individuals. Notes on the study in general: What limited the represented genetic and exposure-history diversity was the small number of donors. Incomplete sequencing of sorted subsets was indicated by rarefaction despite large depth.

Note on this clone: The antigen is undetermined. At the DNA level, this CDR3 is encoded by other sequences in the same sample as well.

The table came from immunoSEQ multiplex PCR; TCRdb's copy has only in-frame clones and leaves some out. The sample shows a few million clones, 80% to 95% of them seen only once. The naive CD8 fraction comprised CD45RO-negative cells positively selected for CCR7 and excluded terminally differentiated effector memory CD45RA+ cells. J was trimmed by 5 bases and V by 3 bases; bases with no gene match: 1. This CDR3 has 13 amino acids. The germline V gene encodes CDR1 SEHNR and CDR2 FQNEAQ (reference sequence). The chain is built from TRBV7-9 and TRBJ2-7, with TRBD1 matching over 10 bases. Sequences were obtained from naive CD8+ T cells from PBMCs. The receptor comes from a man aged 18 to 30 in good health. Some clones in this sample may be carry-over from other donors' samples. The CDR3 loop reads CASSLGQGNEQYF. Written as DNA, the CDR3 is TGTGCCAGCAGCTTGGGACAGGGGAACGAGCAGTACTTC.